This entry lists 7 T cell receptor beta chains sequenced from one sample in a study of cytomegalovirus exposure and HLA in healthy donors. In the PCR, 60 Vbeta and 13 Jbeta primers were used. Libraries were prepared by immunoSEQ multiplex PCR; TCRdb keeps only in-frame clonotypes and omits some of them. The repertoire holds under 150,000 clones, with roughly two thirds as singletons. Sequencing was carried out using PBMCs. The receptors derive from a young man in good health and CMV-seropositive.

This clone was found a few times. This chain joins TRBV5-8 and TRBJ2-7; a weak D match, TRBD2 (5 bases). CDR1 and CDR2 from the germline V gene are SGHTS and YDEGEE. Trimming took 2 bases from V and 2 from J, leaving 14 bases between them. This CDR3 region has 15 residues. The CDR3, as DNA: TGTGCCAGCAGCTTTGCACGGGGAGTCGCCTACGAGCAGTACTTC. Translation gives CASSFARGVAYEQYF.

DNA for the CDR3: TGCGCCAGCAGCTTCTTAGCGGGAGTGAACAATGAGCAGTTCTTC. Translation: CASSFLAGVNNEQFF. This chain uses TRBV5-1 with TRBJ2-1, with 9 bases that match TRBD2. Germline assignment: CDR1 SGHRS and CDR2 YFSETQ. J was trimmed by 5 bases and V by 2 bases; bases with no gene match: 5. The CDR3 covers 15 residues.

This chain uses TRBV7-6 with TRBJ2-2; no reliable D call. This CDR3 is 16 amino acids long. Germline lookup yields CDR1 SGHVS and CDR2 FNYEAQ. V shed 2 bases and J shed 0 bases, with 10 bases lying between them. The CDR3 coding sequence is TGTGCCAGCAGCTTACAGGTCGGTGCGAACACCGGGGAGCTGTTTTTT. Its translation is CASSLQVGANTGELFF.

The rearrangement links TRBV10-1 to TRBJ2-5; possibly TRBD2 for D (6 bases). The length of the CDR3 is 15 residues. The V end lost 5 bases, the J end lost 0 bases, and 13 bases lay between the germline ends. Looked up from germline, CDR1 is WNHNN and CDR2 is SYGVQD (reference sequence). CDR3 nucleotides: TGCGCCAGCAGTCCCGGAGGGGCTAACCAAGAGACCCAGTACTTC. It encodes CASSPGGANQETQYF.

This chain links TRBV7-3 with TRBJ2-5; D possibly corresponds to TRBD1 (6 bases). Germline V gene data show CDR1 as SGHTA and CDR2 as FQGTGA. This CDR3 region has 16 residues. The V end was cut by 5 bases, the J end by 5 bases, with 21 bases between. CDR3 sequence reads: CASSAPGSPRGETQYF. The CDR3 region has the DNA TGTGCCAGCAGCGCCCCCGGTTCTCCTAGGGGGGAGACCCAGTACTTC.

The table lists this clone with a few counts. The chain links TRBV5-1 to TRBJ1-1; tentatively, D is TRBD1 (6 bases). The CDR3 spans 16 residues. Between the trimmed V and J ends, which lost 0 bases and 3 bases, there was a span of 15 bases. Germline V lookup: CDR1 SGHRS, CDR2 YFSETQ. CDR3 nucleotides: TGCGCCAGCAGCTTGGTATCCTGGGGGCAGGACACTGAAGCTTTCTTT. This codes for CASSLVSWGQDTEAFF.

This CDR3 is CAIPTNSGTNTGELFF. In DNA form, the CDR3 reads TGTGCCATCCCAACTAATAGCGGAACGAACACCGGGGAGCTGTTTTTT. The chain is built from TRBV10-3 and TRBJ2-2; D perhaps matches TRBD2 (6 bases). CDR3 length equals 16 residues. Looked up from germline, CDR1 is ENHRY and CDR2 is SYGVKD. Deletions cut 8 bases from V and 0 bases from J, with 16 bases between.